These T cell receptor beta chains were read from a single sample in a study of T cells in localized non-small cell lung cancer. Method: immunoSEQ multiplex PCR; TCRdb's copy keeps in-frame clones and lacks some. The table records thousands of clones, 37% of them present only once. The material was lung tumor tissue, obtained before any cancer treatment. All receptors come from a female donor over 55 with stage I lung adenocarcinoma. Both conserved end residues are part of each CDR3. The D gene is left open where the match is weak. The listing skips clone size in some rows; elsewhere it reads once, few, many or a size class.

d_gene | j_gene | len | v_gene | abundance | CDR3aa | CDR3nt
- | TRBJ1-1 | 15 | TRBV11-1 | few | CASSPTGHMNTEAFF | TGTGCCAGCAGCCCGACGGGCCACATGAACACTGAAGCTTTCTTT
- | TRBJ2-1 | 12 | TRBV29-1 | - | CSVDRQSNEQFF | TGCAGCGTTGATAGGCAGAGCAATGAGCAGTTCTTC
TRBD2 | TRBJ2-7 | 16 | TRBV29-1 | - | CSVVWLAGERAYEQYF | TGCAGCGTTGTTTGGCTAGCGGGAGAAAGGGCCTACGAGCAGTACTTC
- | TRBJ2-3 | 14 | TRBV28 | once | CASSFLAQGDTQYF | TGTGCCAGCAGTTTCCTGGCGCAGGGCGATACGCAGTATTTT
- | TRBJ2-4 | 18 | TRBV9 | few | CASSVADFGDAAKNIQYF | TGTGCCAGCAGCGTAGCGGATTTTGGGGACGCAGCCAAAAACATTCAGTACTTC
- | TRBJ2-7 | 14 | TRBV11-3 | - | CASSLVSLPYEQYF | TGTGCCAGCAGCTTGGTTAGCCTCCCCTACGAGCAGTACTTC
- | TRBJ1-1 | 11 | TRBV30 | - | CAWINQIEAFF | TGTGCCTGGATCAACCAGATTGAAGCTTTCTTT
- | TRBJ1-5 | 13 | TRBV18 | - | CASSPAPRQPQHF | TGTGCCAGCTCACCGGCCCCCCGACAGCCCCAGCATTTT
- | TRBJ1-1 | 11 | TRBV6-7 | few | CASRTNTEAFF | TGTGCCAGCAGGACAAACACTGAAGCTTTCTTT
- | TRBJ1-1 | 15 | TRBV7-6 | - | CASLGYGRGGTEAFF | TGTGCCAGCCTCGGTTACGGGAGGGGGGGCACTGAAGCTTTCTTT
- | TRBJ1-3 | 13 | TRBV19 | - | CASSIGPGNTIYF | TGTGCCAGTAGTATTGGACCTGGAAACACCATATATTTT
- | TRBJ1-3 | 16 | TRBV6-8 | few | CASSYSRAGDGNTIYF | TGTGCCAGCAGTTACTCGAGGGCGGGAGATGGAAACACCATATATTTT
- | TRBJ1-4 | 16 | TRBV11-3 | - | CASSFTGKSTNEKLFF | TGTGCCAGCAGCTTTACAGGGAAATCAACTAATGAAAAACTGTTTTTT
- | TRBJ2-4 | 12 | TRBV19 | - | CASIGWENIQYF | TGTGCCAGTATTGGTTGGGAAAACATTCAGTACTTC
- | TRBJ2-2 | 14 | TRBV30 | large | CAWSVIAHTGELFF | TGTGCCTGGAGTGTAATAGCGCACACCGGGGAGCTGTTTTTT
TRBD2 | TRBJ2-7 | 16 | TRBV9 | few | CASSLGAGTSSYEQYF | TGTGCCAGCAGCTTGGGCGCCGGGACTAGCAGCTACGAGCAGTACTTC